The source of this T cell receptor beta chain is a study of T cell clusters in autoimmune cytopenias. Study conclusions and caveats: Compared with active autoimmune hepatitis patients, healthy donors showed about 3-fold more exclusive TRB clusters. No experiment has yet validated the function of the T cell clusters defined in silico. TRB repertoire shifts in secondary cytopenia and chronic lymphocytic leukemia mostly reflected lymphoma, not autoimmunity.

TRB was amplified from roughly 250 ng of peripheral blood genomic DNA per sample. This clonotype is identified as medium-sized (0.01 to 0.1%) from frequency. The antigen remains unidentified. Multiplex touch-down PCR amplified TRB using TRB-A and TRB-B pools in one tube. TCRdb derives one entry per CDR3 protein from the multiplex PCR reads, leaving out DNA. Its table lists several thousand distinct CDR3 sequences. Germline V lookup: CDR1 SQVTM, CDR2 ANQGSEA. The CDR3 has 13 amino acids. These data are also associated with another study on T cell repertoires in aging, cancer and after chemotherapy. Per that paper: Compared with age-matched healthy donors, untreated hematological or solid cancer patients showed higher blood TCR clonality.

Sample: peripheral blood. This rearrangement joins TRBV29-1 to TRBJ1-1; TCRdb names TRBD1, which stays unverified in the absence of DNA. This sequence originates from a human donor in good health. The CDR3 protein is CSVEKQVNTEAFF.